Listed here are 12 T cell receptor beta chains from one sample, sequenced in a study of T cells in women clearing cervical HPV infection. This table comes from immunoSEQ multiplex PCR, and its TCRdb copy is limited to in-frame clones, with some not included. In all, the sample yields 25,000 to 35,000 clones. The sample comprised blood buffy coat. The receptors shown here come from a woman aged 18-69 years with a cervical HPV16 infection that either progressed to CIN3+ or cleared (not recorded which).

CDR3 bases read: TGTGCCAGCAGCTTAGGGGGGACTAGCGTGTCCTACGAG. It translates to CASSLGGTSVSYE. In full, the CDR3 is CASSLGGTSVSYEQYF. V and J are TRBV7-6 and TRBJ2-7, with 10 positions matching TRBD2. The CDR3 extends 3 residues past the end of the read, so its final part is completed from the germline J gene. V was clipped by 1 base and J by 1 base; unmatched bases: 4. CDR3 length: 16 amino acids. Looked up from germline, CDR1 is SGHVS and CDR2 is FNYEAQ.

A remark on this clone: The read terminates 3 residues before the CDR3 end, so the remaining end is supplied by the germline J gene. This chain links TRBV2 with TRBJ2-1, with D unclear. CDR3 length: 13 residues. The germline CDR1 and CDR2 sequences are SNHLY and FYNNEI. The germline V and J ends were trimmed by 7 bases and 1 base, with 8 bases remaining between them. The chain's CDR3 is CASKMASYNEQFF. Incomplete CDR3 DNA: TGTGCCAGCAAAATGGCTTCCTACAATGAG.

Note on this clone: From the germline J gene comes the end of the CDR3, since the read stops 3 residues before it. The chain couples TRBV19 to TRBJ1-5; D possibly corresponds to TRBD1 (5 bases). Germline V gene sequence: CDR1 LNHDA, CDR2 SQIVND (reference sequence). The length of the CDR3 is 14 residues. V was cut by 0 bases and J by 3 bases, with 6 bases left in between. The CDR3 is CASSIDRANQPQHF. CDR3 DNA (partial): TGTGCCAGTAGTATAGACAGGGCCAATCAGCCC.

A word on this clone: The CDR3 is cut off 3 residues early in the read; its end comes from the germline J gene. The rearrangement uses TRBV19 and TRBJ2-3; 9 nucleotides line up with TRBD1. The CDR3 contains 20 residues. From germline, CDR1 is LNHDA and CDR2 SQIVND (reference sequence). Trimming at V came to 3 bases and at J to 4 bases, leaving 20 bases not matched to a gene. The DNA read from the CDR3 is TGTGCCAGTAGTATGGCTACGGGACAGGGCCCATGGGGTCACCCAGATACG. Amino acids: CASSMATGQGPWGHPDT. The entire CDR3 protein reads CASSMATGQGPWGHPDTQYF.

The DNA read from the CDR3 is TGTGCCAGCAGGGGACACCAGAGCTTGAACACTGAA. Its translation is CASRGHQSLNTE. The whole CDR3 protein is CASRGHQSLNTEAFF. V gene TRBV2 combines with J gene TRBJ1-1; D perhaps matches TRBD1 (6 bases). The read gets to within 3 residues of the CDR3 end, and the germline J gene fills in the rest. The CDR3 spans 15 residues. The germline V and J ends were trimmed by 6 bases and 0 bases, with 14 bases remaining between them. Germline CDR1 and CDR2: SNHLY and FYNNEI.

About this clone: The CDR3 is cut off 3 residues early in the read; its end comes from the germline J gene. The chain joins TRBV30 to TRBJ1-6; 7 nucleotides line up with TRBD1. V shed 4 bases, J shed 6 bases, and the junction held 9 bases outside the gene matches. The CDR3 is 15 amino acids. CDR1 is GTSNPN, CDR2 SVGIG, per germline (reference sequence). The part of the CDR3 DNA that was read is TGTGCCTGGACGAGAAGACAGGGAGGTAATTCACCC. Translating it yields CAWTRRQGGNSP. The entire CDR3 is CAWTRRQGGNSPLHF.

Worth noting for this clone: The read finishes 3 residues shy of the CDR3 end, and the germline J gene is used to complete it. This chain joins TRBV24-1 and TRBJ2-5; 13 bases fit TRBD2. This CDR3 has 17 amino acids. The V gene end was trimmed by 3 bases and the J gene end by 7 bases; junction bases not matched to a gene: 10. The V gene's germline CDR1 is KGHDR and CDR2 SFDVKD. CDR3 bases read: TGTGCCACCAGTGATAGGACTAGCGGGAGCCAAAGGTTGACC. Its translation: CATSDRTSGSQRLT. In full, the CDR3 reads CATSDRTSGSQRLTQYF.

As for this clone: The read terminates 3 residues before the CDR3 end, so the remaining end is supplied by the germline J gene. The V gene is TRBV20-1, the J gene TRBJ2-3, with 7 bases fitting TRBD1. The germline CDR1 and CDR2 sequences are DFQATT and SNEGSKA (reference sequence). CDR3 length equals 13 residues. Trimming removed 3 bases from V and 5 bases from J; junction bases left unmatched: 5. The part of the CDR3 DNA that was read is TGCAGTGCTAGCCGACAGGGAATAGATACG. Translated, it gives CSASRQGIDT. The whole CDR3 sequence is CSASRQGIDTQYF.

Worth noting for this clone: The read stops 3 residues short of the end of the CDR3; the missing end is completed from the germline J gene. The J gene is TRBJ1-2, the V gene TRBV29-1; a possible D gene is TRBD1 (6 bases). Deletions cut 0 bases from V and 0 bases from J, with 23 bases between. Germline V gene lookup returns CDR1 SQVTM and CDR2 ANQGSEA. The CDR3 extends over 19 amino acids. CDR3 DNA, as far as it was read: TGCAGCGTTGAAGATCAGTCGAGGAACAGGGACCAAGCTAACTATGGC. The encoded protein is CSVEDQSRNRDQANYG. In full, the CDR3 reads CSVEDQSRNRDQANYGYTF.

Note on this clone: With the read ending 3 residues before the CDR3 end, the germline J gene is used to fill in that end. V gene TRBV7-9 combines with J gene TRBJ2-2; TRBD1 might be the D (6 bases). The CDR3 length is 15 residues. Germline V CDR1 and CDR2: SEHNR, FQNEAQ (reference sequence). The CDR3 is CASSLQTGPGSPLFF. The DNA read from the CDR3 is TGTGCCAGCAGCTTACAAACAGGGCCGGGGTCACCG.

A remark on this clone: The junction differs from germline at one of its ends, possibly a read error. From the germline J gene comes the end of the CDR3, since the read stops 3 residues before it. The chain joins TRBV18 to TRBJ2-3; TRBD1 aligns across 9 bases. CDR3 size: 15 residues. The germline V gene encodes CDR1 KGHSH and CDR2 LQKENI. Incomplete CDR3 DNA: TGTGCCAGCTCCCCACCGAGGCGGGACAGGGAGGCG. Its protein is CASSPPRRDREA. The full CDR3 protein reads CASSPPRRDREAQYF.

About this clone: The CDR3 end lies 3 residues beyond the end of the read and is filled in from the germline J gene. J is TRBJ2-5 and V is TRBV14, with no clear D. The CDR3 has 15 amino acids. Germline CDR1 and CDR2: SGHDN and FVKESK. V was shortened by 2 bases and J by 5 bases, with 15 bases between the two germline ends. The covered CDR3 bases are TGTGCCAGCAGCCAAAGGGCCAGTTACCGGGAGACC. Translated, it gives CASSQRASYRET. The CDR3 as a whole reads CASSQRASYRETQYF.